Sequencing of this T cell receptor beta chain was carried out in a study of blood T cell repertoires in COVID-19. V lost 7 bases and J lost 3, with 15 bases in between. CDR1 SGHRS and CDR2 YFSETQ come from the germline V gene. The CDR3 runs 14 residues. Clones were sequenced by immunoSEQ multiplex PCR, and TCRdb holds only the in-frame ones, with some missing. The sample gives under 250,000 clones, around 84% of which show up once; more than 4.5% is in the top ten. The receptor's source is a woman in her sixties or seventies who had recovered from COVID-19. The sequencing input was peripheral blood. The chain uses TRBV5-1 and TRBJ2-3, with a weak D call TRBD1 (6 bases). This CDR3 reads CASGKRQVTDTQYF. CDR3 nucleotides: TGCGCCAGCGGGAAGCGACAGGTTACAGATACGCAGTATTTT.